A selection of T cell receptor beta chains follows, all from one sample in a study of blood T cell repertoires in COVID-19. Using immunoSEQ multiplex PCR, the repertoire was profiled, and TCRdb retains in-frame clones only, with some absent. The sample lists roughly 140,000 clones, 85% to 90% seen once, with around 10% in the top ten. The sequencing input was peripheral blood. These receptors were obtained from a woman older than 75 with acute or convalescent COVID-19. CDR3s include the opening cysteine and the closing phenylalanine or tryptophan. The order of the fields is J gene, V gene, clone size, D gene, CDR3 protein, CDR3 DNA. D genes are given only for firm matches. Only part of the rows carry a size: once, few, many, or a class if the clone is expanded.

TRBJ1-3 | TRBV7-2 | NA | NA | CASSLMRGGRNTIYF | TGTGCCAGCAGCTTAATGAGGGGGGGGCGAAACACCATATATTTT
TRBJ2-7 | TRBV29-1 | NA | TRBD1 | CSGGTGGDEQYF | TGCAGCGGCGGGACAGGGGGCGACGAGCAGTACTTC
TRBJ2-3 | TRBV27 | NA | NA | CASSSPFQDTQYF | TGTGCCAGCAGTTCCCCTTTCCAGGATACGCAGTATTTT
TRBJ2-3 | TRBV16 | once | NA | CASSQGGGFPSTDTQYF | TGTGCCAGCAGCCAAGGGGGAGGATTCCCTAGCACAGATACGCAGTATTTT
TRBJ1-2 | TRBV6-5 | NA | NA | CASSYSSGSNYGYTF | TGTGCCAGCAGTTACTCGAGCGGCTCTAACTATGGCTACACCTTC
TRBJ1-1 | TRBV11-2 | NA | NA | CASSFYRAKGTEAFF | TGTGCCAGCAGCTTTTACAGGGCGAAGGGGACTGAAGCTTTCTTT
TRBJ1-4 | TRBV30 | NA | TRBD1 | CAWREPGQGNEKLFF | TGTGCCTGGAGAGAGCCGGGACAGGGAAATGAAAAACTGTTTTTT
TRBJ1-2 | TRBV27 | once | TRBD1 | CASSLTGPGGYTF | TGTGCCAGCAGTTTGACAGGGCCTGGGGGCTACACCTTC
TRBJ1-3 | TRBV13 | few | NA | CASSPTSEGASSGNTIYF | TGTGCCAGCAGCCCGACCTCGGAAGGGGCGAGCTCTGGAAACACCATATATTTT
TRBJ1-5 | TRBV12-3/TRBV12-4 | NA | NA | CASSIAGQPQHF | TGTGCCAGCAGCATAGCCGGTCAGCCCCAGCATTTT
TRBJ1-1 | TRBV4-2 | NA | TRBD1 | CASSQDLTGGKRAMNTEAFF | TGTGCCAGCAGCCAAGATCTAACAGGGGGAAAGAGGGCCATGAACACTGAAGCTTTCTTT
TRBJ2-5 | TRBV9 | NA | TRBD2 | CASSAGLRAGQETQYF | TGTGCCAGCAGCGCGGGACTTAGAGCGGGGCAAGAGACCCAGTACTTC
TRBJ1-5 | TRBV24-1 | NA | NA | CATTISGKGDQPQHF | TGTGCCACCACCATATCCGGGAAGGGAGATCAGCCCCAGCATTTT
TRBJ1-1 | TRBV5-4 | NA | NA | CASSPQGTEAFF | TGTGCCAGCAGCCCTCAGGGCACTGAAGCTTTCTTT
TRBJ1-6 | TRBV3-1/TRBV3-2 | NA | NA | CASSPSGSYNSPLHF | TGTGCCAGCAGCCCGTCCGGGAGTTATAATTCACCCCTCCACTTT
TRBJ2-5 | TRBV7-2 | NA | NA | CASSLVGRQETQYF | TGTGCCAGCAGCTTAGTAGGGAGGCAAGAGACCCAGTACTTC
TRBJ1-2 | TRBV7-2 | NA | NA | CASSPGPVAYGYTF | TGTGCCAGCAGTCCTGGTCCTGTAGCGTATGGCTACACCTTC
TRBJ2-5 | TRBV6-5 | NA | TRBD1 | CASRRTGTETQYF | TGTGCCAGCAGAAGGACAGGGACAGAGACCCAGTACTTC
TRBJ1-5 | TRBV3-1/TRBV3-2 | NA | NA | CASSRGGSNQPQHF | TGTGCCAGCAGCCGGGGGGGGAGCAATCAGCCCCAGCATTTT
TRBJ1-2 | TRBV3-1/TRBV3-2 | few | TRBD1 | CASSHWDRARDGYTF | TGTGCCAGCAGCCACTGGGACAGGGCCCGGGACGGCTACACCTTC
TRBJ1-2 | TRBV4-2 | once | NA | CASSQEVGGGYGYTF | TGTGCCAGCAGCCAAGAAGTGGGAGGGGGTTATGGCTACACCTTC
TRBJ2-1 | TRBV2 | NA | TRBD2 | CASSDLRTSGVTAQFF | TGTGCCAGCAGTGACTTGAGGACTAGCGGGGTGACCGCTCAGTTCTTC
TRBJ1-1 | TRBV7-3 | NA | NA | CASSLVENTEAFF | TGTGCCAGCAGCTTAGTAGAGAACACTGAAGCTTTCTTT
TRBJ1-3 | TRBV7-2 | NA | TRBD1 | CASSPRDRGNTIYF | TGTGCCAGCAGCCCCCGGGACAGAGGAAACACCATATATTTT
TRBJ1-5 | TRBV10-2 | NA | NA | CASSDWQDSNQPQHF | TGCGCCAGCAGTGACTGGCAGGATAGCAATCAGCCCCAGCATTTT
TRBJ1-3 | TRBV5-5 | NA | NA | CASSLVGSSGNTIYF | TGTGCCAGCAGCTTGGTAGGGAGCTCTGGAAACACCATATATTTT
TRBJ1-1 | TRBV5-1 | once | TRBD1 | CASQTGLTLSTEAFF | TGCGCCAGCCAGACAGGGTTAACTTTAAGCACTGAAGCTTTCTTT
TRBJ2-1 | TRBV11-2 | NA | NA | CASSLVSYYNEQFF | TGTGCCAGCAGCTTAGTCTCCTACTACAATGAGCAGTTCTTC
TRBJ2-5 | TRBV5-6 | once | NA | CASSLVEETQYF | TGTGCCAGCAGCTTGGTGGAGGAGACCCAGTACTTC
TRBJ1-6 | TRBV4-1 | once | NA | CASSPQGRKYNSPLHF | TGCGCCAGCAGCCCACAGGGTCGGAAATATAATTCACCCCTCCACTTT
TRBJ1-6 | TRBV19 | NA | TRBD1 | CASSILGGQGVPLHF | TGTGCCAGTAGTATCCTAGGTGGACAGGGAGTCCCCCTCCACTTT
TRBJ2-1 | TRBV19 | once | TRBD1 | CASSPSPGTVGNEQFF | TGTGCCAGTAGTCCTTCCCCCGGGACAGTTGGGAATGAGCAGTTCTTC
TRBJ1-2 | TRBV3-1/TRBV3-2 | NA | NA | CASSQDWEGGGYTF | TGTGCCAGCAGCCAAGATTGGGAGGGGGGAGGCTACACCTTC
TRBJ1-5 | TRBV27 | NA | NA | CASSLAGSNQPQHF | TGTGCCAGCAGTTTAGCAGGGAGCAATCAGCCCCAGCATTTT
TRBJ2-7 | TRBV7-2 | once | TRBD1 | CASSLATGLSTYEQYF | TGTGCCAGCAGCTTAGCGACAGGGTTGTCCACCTACGAGCAGTACTTC
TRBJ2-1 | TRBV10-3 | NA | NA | CAISVTSIIGDEQFF | TGTGCCATCAGTGTTACTAGCATAATTGGCGATGAGCAGTTCTTC
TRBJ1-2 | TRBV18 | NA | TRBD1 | CASSPGFDRVYGYTF | TGTGCCAGCTCACCCGGATTCGACAGGGTCTATGGCTACACCTTC